This T cell receptor beta chain stems from a study of CD8 T cells in ankylosing spondylitis. Study-wide results and limits: What seemed typical of ankylosing spondylitis blood was a TCR beta motif built from about 8 highly homologous variants.

This clonotype was observed many times. The antigen is undetermined. TCRdb redid the calling of the 5' RACE reads with MiXCR, one entry per CDR3 protein. Here the sample spans some 220,000 distinct CDR3 sequences, roughly 6.6% being singletons. Germline values: CDR1 SGDLS, CDR2 YYNGEE. The CDR3 consists of 15 residues. Trimming removed 4 bases at V and 0 bases at J, with 11 bases between. This chain uses TRBV9 with TRBJ2-1, with unresolved D. The TCR originated in a male donor with ankylosing spondylitis. Sequenced sample: blood, either unsorted or a sorted T cell fraction (not recorded which). CDR3 amino acids: CASSQDWSSYNEQFF. The CDR3 DNA reads TGTGCCAGCAGCCAAGACTGGAGCTCCTACAATGAGCAGTTCTTC.